The source of this T cell receptor beta chain is a study of CD8 T cells in ankylosing spondylitis. Study findings and constraints: A TCR beta motif of seven or eight highly homologous variants appeared characteristic of ankylosing spondylitis blood. With a CD8+ phenotype, disease-linked clones were relatively rare in peripheral blood. Reported data indicate significant enrichment of disease-linked clones within matched ankylosing spondylitis synovial fluid.

A word on this clonotype: The target antigen is unknown.

5'-RACE, quantitative and with molecular barcodes, yielded the TCR beta libraries. One entry per CDR3 protein results from TCRdb running MiXCR on the 5' RACE reads. The sample shows about 24,000 distinct CDR3 sequences, approximately 16% of them seen only once. Germline CDR1 is LGHNA and CDR2 is YNFKEQ. The CDR3 is 13 residues long. V lost 1 base, J lost 6 bases, and 6 bases lay in between. V is TRBV4-2 and J is TRBJ2-2; perhaps TRBD1 as D (5 bases). This clonotype originated in a male donor with ankylosing spondylitis or in good health (not recorded which). The source material was blood. This CDR3 is CASSQVGPGELFF. CDR3 DNA: TGTGCCAGCAGCCAAGTGGGGCCCGGGGAGCTGTTTTTT.